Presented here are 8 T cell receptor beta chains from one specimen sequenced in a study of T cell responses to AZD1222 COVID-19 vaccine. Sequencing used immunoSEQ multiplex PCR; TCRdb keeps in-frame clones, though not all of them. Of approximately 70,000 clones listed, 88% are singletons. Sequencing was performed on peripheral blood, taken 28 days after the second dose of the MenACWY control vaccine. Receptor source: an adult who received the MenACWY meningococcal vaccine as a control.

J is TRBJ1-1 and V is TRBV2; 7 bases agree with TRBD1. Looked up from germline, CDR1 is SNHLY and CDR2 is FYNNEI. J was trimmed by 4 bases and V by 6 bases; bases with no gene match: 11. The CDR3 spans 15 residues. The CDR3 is CASRPPVGDSTEAFF. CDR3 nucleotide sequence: TGTGCCAGCAGGCCACCGGTAGGGGACAGCACTGAAGCTTTCTTT.

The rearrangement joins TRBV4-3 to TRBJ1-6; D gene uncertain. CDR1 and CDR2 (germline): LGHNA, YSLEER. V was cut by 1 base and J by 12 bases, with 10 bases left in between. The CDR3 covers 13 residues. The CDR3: CASSQGKGQPLHF. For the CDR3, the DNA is TGCGCCAGCAGCCAAGGGAAAGGGCAACCCCTCCACTTT.

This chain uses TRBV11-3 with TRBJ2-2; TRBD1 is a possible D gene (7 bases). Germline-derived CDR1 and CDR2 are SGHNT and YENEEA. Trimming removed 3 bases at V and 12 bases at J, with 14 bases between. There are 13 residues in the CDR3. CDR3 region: CASSFDSGGKLFF. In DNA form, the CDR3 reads TGTGCCAGCAGCTTTGACTCAGGGGGGAAGCTGTTTTTT. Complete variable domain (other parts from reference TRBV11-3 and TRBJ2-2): EAGVVQSPRYKIIEKKQPVAFWCNPISGHNTLYWYLQNLGQGPELLIRYENEEAVDDSQLPKDRFSAERLKGVDSTLKIQPAELGDSAVYLCASSFDSGGKLFFGEGSRLTVL.

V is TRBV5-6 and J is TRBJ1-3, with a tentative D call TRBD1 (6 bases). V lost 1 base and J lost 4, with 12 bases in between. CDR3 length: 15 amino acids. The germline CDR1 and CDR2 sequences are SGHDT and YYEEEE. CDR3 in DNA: TGTGCCAGCAGCTTGCCCCAGGGGTCCGGAAACACCATATATTTT. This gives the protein CASSLPQGSGNTIYF. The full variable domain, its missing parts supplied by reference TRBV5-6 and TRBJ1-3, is DAGVTQSPTHLIKTRGQQVTLRCSPKSGHDTVSWYQQALGQGPQFIFQYYEEEERQRGNFPDRFSGHQFPNYSSELNVNALLLGDSALYLCASSLPQGSGNTIYFGEGSWLTVV.

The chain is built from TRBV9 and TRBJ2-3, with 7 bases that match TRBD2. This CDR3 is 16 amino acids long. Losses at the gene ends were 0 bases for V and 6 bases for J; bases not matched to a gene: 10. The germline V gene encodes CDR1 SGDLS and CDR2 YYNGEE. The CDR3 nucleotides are TGTGCCAGCAGCGTAGCCCCTAGCGGCGTTGGCGATACGCAGTATTTT. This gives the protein CASSVAPSGVGDTQYF.

The CDR3 loop is CASSAIHKNTGELFF. In DNA form, the CDR3 reads TGTGCCAGCAGTGCCATTCATAAGAACACCGGGGAGCTGTTTTTT. V is TRBV6-4 and J is TRBJ2-2; no definite D call. V was clipped by 4 bases and J by 1 base, with 10 bases between them. Looked up from germline, CDR1 is MRHNA and CDR2 is SNTAGT. This CDR3 has 15 residues.

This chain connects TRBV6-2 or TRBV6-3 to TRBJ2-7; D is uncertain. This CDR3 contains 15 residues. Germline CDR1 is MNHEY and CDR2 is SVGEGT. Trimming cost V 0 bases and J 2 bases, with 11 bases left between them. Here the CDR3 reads CASSYSKAGTYEQYF. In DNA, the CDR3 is TGTGCCAGCAGTTACTCGAAGGCAGGAACCTACGAGCAGTACTTC.

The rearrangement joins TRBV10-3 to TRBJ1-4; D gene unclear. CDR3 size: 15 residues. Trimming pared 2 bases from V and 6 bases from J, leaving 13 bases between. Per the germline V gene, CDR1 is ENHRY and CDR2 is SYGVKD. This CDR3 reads CAISEPSGRDEKLFF. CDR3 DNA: TGTGCCATCAGTGAGCCCAGTGGGAGGGATGAAAAACTGTTTTTT.